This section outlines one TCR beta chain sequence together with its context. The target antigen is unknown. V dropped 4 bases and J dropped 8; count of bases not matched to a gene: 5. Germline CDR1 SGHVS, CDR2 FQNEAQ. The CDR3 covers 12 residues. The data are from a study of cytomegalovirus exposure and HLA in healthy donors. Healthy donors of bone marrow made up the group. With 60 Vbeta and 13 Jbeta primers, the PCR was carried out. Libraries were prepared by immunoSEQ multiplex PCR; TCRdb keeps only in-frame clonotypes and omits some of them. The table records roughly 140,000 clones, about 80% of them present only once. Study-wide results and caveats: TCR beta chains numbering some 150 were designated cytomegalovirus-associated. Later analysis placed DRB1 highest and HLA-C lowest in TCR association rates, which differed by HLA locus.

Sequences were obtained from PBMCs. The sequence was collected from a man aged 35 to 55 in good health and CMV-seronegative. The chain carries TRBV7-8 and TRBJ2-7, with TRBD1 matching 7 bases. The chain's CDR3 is CASSWNRGKQYF. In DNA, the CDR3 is TGTGCCAGCAGCTGGAACAGGGGTAAGCAGTACTTC.